The rows below give T cell receptor beta chains drawn from one sample of a study of blood T cell repertoires in COVID-19. The protocol was immunoSEQ multiplex PCR, while the TCRdb copy is restricted to in-frame clones and leaves out a portion. This table has 110,000 to 150,000 clones, about 80% appearing once. Sequencing input: PBMCs or T cells enriched from blood (not recorded which). The receptor set was obtained from a man aged 45-65 years who had recovered from COVID-19. The CDR3 runs from the conserved cysteine through the conserved F or W. Fields, in order: V gene, D gene, clone size, J gene, CDR3 DNA, CDR3 protein. The D gene is left open where the match is weak. Some rows mark clone size as missing; the rest say once, few, many or name a class of expanded clone.

v_call: TRBV5-4
d_call: -
clone_size: -
j_call: TRBJ2-3
cdr3_nt: TGTGCCAGCAGGATTCCGGGGGTGACAGATACGCAGTATTTT
cdr3_aa: CASRIPGVTDTQYF

v_call: TRBV20-1
d_call: -
clone_size: -
j_call: TRBJ1-5
cdr3_nt: TGCAGTGCTAGTTTGGCGACAGCTGAAAAAGCCCAGCATTTT
cdr3_aa: CSASLATAEKAQHF

v_call: TRBV5-6
d_call: TRBD2
clone_size: once
j_call: TRBJ2-7
cdr3_nt: TGTGCCAGCAGCGTGCTAGCGGGGGGAACCTACGAGCAGTACTTC
cdr3_aa: CASSVLAGGTYEQYF

v_call: TRBV28
d_call: TRBD1
clone_size: -
j_call: TRBJ1-4
cdr3_nt: TGTGCCAGCAGTAGAAAAGGGGGCGCCGGTGAAAAACTGTTTTTT
cdr3_aa: CASSRKGGAGEKLFF

v_call: TRBV29-1
d_call: TRBD1
clone_size: -
j_call: TRBJ1-1
cdr3_nt: TGCAGCGTCCCCCCACAGGGGTTAGCTGAAGCTTTCTTT
cdr3_aa: CSVPPQGLAEAFF

v_call: TRBV7-9
d_call: -
clone_size: once
j_call: TRBJ1-2
cdr3_nt: TGTGCCAGCAGCTCCCTGGGAGACGGCTATGGCTACACCTTC
cdr3_aa: CASSSLGDGYGYTF

v_call: TRBV19
d_call: TRBD1
clone_size: -
j_call: TRBJ1-1
cdr3_nt: TGTGCCAGTAGCGGGACAGTGGGCACTGAAGCTTTCTTT
cdr3_aa: CASSGTVGTEAFF

v_call: TRBV6-2/TRBV6-3
d_call: TRBD1
clone_size: -
j_call: TRBJ1-1
cdr3_nt: TGTGCCAGCAGTTACTCGTCAGGGGGTACCACTGAAGCTTTCTTT
cdr3_aa: CASSYSSGGTTEAFF

v_call: TRBV6-5
d_call: -
clone_size: -
j_call: TRBJ1-3
cdr3_nt: TGTGCCAGCAGTTACTCGATGGAGTCTGGAAACACCATATATTTT
cdr3_aa: CASSYSMESGNTIYF

v_call: TRBV3-1/TRBV3-2
d_call: -
clone_size: few
j_call: TRBJ1-3
cdr3_nt: TGTGCCAGCAGCCAAGCGGGGTCGGGCTCTGGAAACACCATATATTTT
cdr3_aa: CASSQAGSGSGNTIYF

v_call: TRBV7-3
d_call: TRBD1
clone_size: -
j_call: TRBJ2-5
cdr3_nt: TGTGCCAGCAGCCGAAGTGGGGACAGGCAAGAGACCCAGTACTTC
cdr3_aa: CASSRSGDRQETQYF